This T cell receptor beta chain emerged from a study of control samples from healthy donors and cancer patients. V was pared by 5 bases and J by 2 bases, with 9 bases of the junction left unmatched. This CDR3 is built from 15 residues. The germline V gene has CDR1 MDHEN and CDR2 SYDVKM. The table came from immunoSEQ multiplex PCR; TCRdb's copy has only in-frame clones and leaves some out. Altogether about 85,000 clones are present, around nine tenths being singletons, with the ten largest covering 6.5% to 8%. The receptor was isolated from a woman in her fifties or sixties in good health. The chain employs TRBV28 and TRBJ2-7, with 7 bases identical to TRBD1. Sequencing was done on a sample of blood. As DNA, the CDR3 is TGTGCCAGCAGTACCCCCGGGACAGTGGCCTACGAGCAGTACTTC. Its translation: CASSTPGTVAYEQYF. Filled out from reference TRBV28 and TRBJ2-7, the complete variable domain reads DVKVTQSSRYLVKRTGEKVFLECVQDMDHENMFWYRQDPGLGLRLIYFSYDVKMKEKGDIPEGYSVSREKKERFSLILESASTNQTSMYLCASSTPGTVAYEQYFGPGTRLTVT.